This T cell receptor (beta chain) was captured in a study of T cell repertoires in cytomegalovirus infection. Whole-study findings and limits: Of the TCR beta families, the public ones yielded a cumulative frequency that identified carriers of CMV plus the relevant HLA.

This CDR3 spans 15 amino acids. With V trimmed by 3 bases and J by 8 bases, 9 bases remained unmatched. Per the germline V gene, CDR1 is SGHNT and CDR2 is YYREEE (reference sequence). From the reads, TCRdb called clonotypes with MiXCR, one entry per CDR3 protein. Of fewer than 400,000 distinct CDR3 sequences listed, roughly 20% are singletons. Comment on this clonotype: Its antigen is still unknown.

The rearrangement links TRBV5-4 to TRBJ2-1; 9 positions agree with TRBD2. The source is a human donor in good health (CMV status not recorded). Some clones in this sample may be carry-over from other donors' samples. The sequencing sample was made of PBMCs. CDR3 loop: CASSYSLAGKDEQFF. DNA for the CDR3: TGTGCCAGCAGCTACTCCCTAGCGGGAAAGGATGAGCAGTTCTTC.